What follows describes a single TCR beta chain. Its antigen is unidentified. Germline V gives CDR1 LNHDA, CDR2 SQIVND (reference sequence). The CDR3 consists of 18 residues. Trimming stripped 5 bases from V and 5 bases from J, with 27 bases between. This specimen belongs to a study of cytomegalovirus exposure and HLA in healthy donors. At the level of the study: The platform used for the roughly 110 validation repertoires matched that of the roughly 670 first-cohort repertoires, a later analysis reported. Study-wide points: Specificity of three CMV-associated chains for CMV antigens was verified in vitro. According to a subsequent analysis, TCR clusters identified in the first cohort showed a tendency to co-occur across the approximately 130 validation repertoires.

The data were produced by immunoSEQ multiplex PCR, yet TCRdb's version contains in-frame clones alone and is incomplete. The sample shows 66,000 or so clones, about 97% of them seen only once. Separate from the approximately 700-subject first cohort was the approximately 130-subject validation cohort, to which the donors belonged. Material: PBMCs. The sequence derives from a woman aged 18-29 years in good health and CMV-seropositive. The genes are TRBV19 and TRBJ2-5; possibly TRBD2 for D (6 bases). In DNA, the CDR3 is TGTGCCAGTAGTGCAGCGCCGACCGGGGGTGGGAGGCGTGAGACCCAGTACTTC. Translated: CASSAAPTGGGRRETQYF.